The rows below give T cell receptor beta chains drawn from one sample of a study of T cells expressing NK-cell markers. For each CDR3 protein, TCRdb gives one entry from its re-call of the 5' RACE reads, without DNA. Its table lists some 440,000 distinct CDR3 sequences. The specimen was blood T cells: a sorted CD56 or NKG2C T cell subset, CD4+ or CD8+ T cells, or bulk PBMC T cells (not recorded which). All receptors come from a woman between 50 and 59 years old in good health. The CDR3 runs from the conserved cysteine through the conserved F or W. Fields, in order: V gene, J gene, CDR3 protein.

TRBV7-2	TRBJ1-1	CASSLALFRGNTEAFF
TRBV7-6	TRBJ2-1	CASSSPYGEQFF
TRBV3-1	TRBJ2-7	CASSQDPLAGGYEQYF
TRBV2	TRBJ2-7	CASSDVTGGLYEQYF
TRBV4-1	TRBJ2-7	CASSQPSSGINEQYF
TRBV5-1	TRBJ1-2	CASSLAVSNYGYTF
TRBV20-1	TRBJ2-1	CSASPGLAGFGEQFF
TRBV5-1	TRBJ2-2	CASSPARLAEPSNTGELFF
TRBV28	TRBJ2-1	CASSLVSGGEQFF
TRBV7-2	TRBJ2-2	CASSLSRAAGELFF
TRBV15	TRBJ2-1	CATSRDTPGGSYNEQFF
TRBV10-3	TRBJ2-1	CAISVFGTLNEQFF
TRBV12-3/TRBV12-4	TRBJ2-5	CASSLDPGLKTQYF
TRBV6-2/TRBV6-3	TRBJ2-5	CASSYRLRDSQETQYF
TRBV6-5	TRBJ2-7	CASRKSHEQYF
TRBV12-3/TRBV12-4	TRBJ2-1	CASRLAEEQFF
TRBV3-1	TRBJ2-1	CASSQLGRGAGEQFF
TRBV5-1	TRBJ2-3	CASSSGRTRADTQYF
TRBV10-3	TRBJ2-1	CAISLHSGTSGYNEQFF
TRBV2	TRBJ1-2	CASVGAVNYGYTF
TRBV20-1	TRBJ2-5	CSADRTGGQETQYF
TRBV27	TRBJ2-1	CASSTLQGGSYEQFF
TRBV5-4	TRBJ2-1	CASSSGTRGTNEQFF